This T cell receptor (beta chain) was observed in a study of Ad26.COV2.S vaccination and SARS-CoV-2 variants. The study, taken as a whole, reports: Higher spike-specific TCR breadth was found in vaccine recipients than in placebo recipients.

Points on this clone: Its specificity is unknown.

Specified treatment: about 20 received Ad26.COV2.S at low or high dose, single or two shots; 5 received placebo; per-sample allocation not given. The study sampled participants on day 63 after the first vaccine or placebo injection. Cohort 1b enrolled adults aged 18-55 years in Boston. This vaccine is an Ad26 vector that expresses the Wuhan-strain SARS-CoV-2 spike. The protocol was immunoSEQ multiplex PCR, while the TCRdb copy is restricted to in-frame clones and leaves out a portion. The sample lists approximately 300,000 clones; roughly 84% were seen once. Germline CDR1 DFQATT, CDR2 SNEGSKA (reference sequence). This CDR3 region has 11 residues. V was trimmed by 6 bases and J by 5 bases, leaving 11 bases between them.

This receptor was identified in a person between 18 and 65 years old who received the Ad26.COV2.S COVID-19 vaccine or a placebo. This sequence joins TRBV20-1 and TRBJ2-7; D gene ambiguous. The source was peripheral blood, collected in a trial of Ad26.COV2.S vaccine versus placebo. In DNA form, the CDR3 reads TGCAGTGCCGCCCGCCCGAACGAGCAGTACTTC. Translating gives CSAARPNEQYF.